This TCR beta chain came from a study of T cell responses to AZD1222 COVID-19 vaccine (dated by TCRdb to the early 2020s). Concerning the study at large: AZD1222 recipients with second doses at about 4 weeks or about 12 weeks were pooled, because spike-specific TCR depth and breadth did not differ between schedules. TCR sequencing was performed for fewer than 250 trial participants, of whom some 200 were given two doses of AZD1222 and some 26 were given two doses of MenACWY control vaccine. Enrollment into the trials was organized by age into subgroups of 18-55, 56-69 and 70-plus years, and those subgroups contained roughly 160, 29 and 62 TCR-sequenced participants, respectively. Results and caveats for the whole study, not just this receptor: Reportedly, almost half of the unique spike-specific TCRs recognized epitopes lying outside the regions that are mutated in the B.1.351 and B.1.1.7 variants. The vaccine-associated CD4 TCRs covered the entire spike protein, and the dominant responses fell in regions 160-218 and 743-854. Conclusions about previously exposed vaccinees were limited because only six AZD1222 recipients were SARS-CoV-2 seropositive at baseline. Because no day 14 peak-response samples were available, repertoires were characterized only after the peak T cell response. Spike-specific TCR breadth and depth rose significantly after two AZD1222 doses compared with day 0 and with MenACWY recipients. The 56-69-year group was small, and its depth increase did not reach significance, likely because of low power. Participants were mostly white British and included more females than males, and it was suggested by the authors that clonal diversity may have been underestimated.

The time point label, read with the paper, signifies: baseline before first vaccination. The vaccinee samples were drawn from two UK trials, COV001 and COV002, one of which was a single-blind randomized controlled phase 2/3 trial testing AZD1222 (ChAdOx1 nCoV-19) in healthy adults. For TCRbeta chain sequencing, PBMC samples were collected from trial participants at day 0 and at day 28 after the second dose. The CDR3 regions of human TCRbeta chains were analyzed by immunosequencing. Turning to the authors' computational methods: Repertoire TCRs were checked for matches against a reference library of SARS-CoV-2-specific TCRs that had been generated using the MIRA antigen-specificity platform. Breadth was defined as the fraction of unique TCRs that were SARS-CoV-2-associated. Depth was defined as the fraction of total T cells that were SARS-CoV-2-associated. Each spike-specific TCR was assigned to its reactive spike region and to a CD4 or CD8 class using the MIRA data. Log10-transformed breadth and depth values were compared by one-way ANOVA with Sidak's multiple comparisons tests. TCRdb took over this immuneACCESS table, retaining in-frame rearrangements with V and J assigned. Such tables are incomplete; in checked studies, under half of the missing clones stem from an unresolved V gene, and the remainder is unexplained. V, J and clone size are those of that table, while D and trimming were read from the DNA. Recorded for this sample are over 90,000 clones; about 86% of them occurred a single time. More than 4.5% of the sample goes to the ten largest clones.

According to the germline V gene, CDR1 reads SGHAT and CDR2 reads FQNNGV. Its CDR3 holds 14 amino acids, cysteine through phenylalanine. CDR3 DNA only is kept here, 42 bases in frame from base 1. Trimming leaves V shorter by 0 bases and J shorter by 6 bases, with the junction holding 2 bases beyond the gene matches. Notes on this clone: Its antigen is not yet known. No clone much larger than this one lies a single base away; base qualities are absent.

Recombination linked TRBV11-2 to TRBJ2-7; 10 central bases correspond to TRBD2. The input for sequencing was peripheral blood, taken on day 0 of AZD1222 vaccination. The source is an adult in good health. The CDR3 here reads CASSLELAGFEQYF. The DNA is TGTGCCAGCAGCTTAGAACTAGCGGGATTCGAGCAGTACTTC.